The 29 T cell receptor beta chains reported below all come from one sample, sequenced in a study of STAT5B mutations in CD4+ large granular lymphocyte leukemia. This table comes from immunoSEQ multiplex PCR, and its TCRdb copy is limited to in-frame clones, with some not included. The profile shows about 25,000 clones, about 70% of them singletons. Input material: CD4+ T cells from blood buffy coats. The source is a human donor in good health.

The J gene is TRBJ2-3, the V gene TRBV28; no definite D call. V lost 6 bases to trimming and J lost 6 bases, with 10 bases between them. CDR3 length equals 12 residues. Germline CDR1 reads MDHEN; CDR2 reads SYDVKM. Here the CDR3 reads CASSPGTDTQYF. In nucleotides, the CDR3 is TGTGCCAGCAGCCCCGGAACGGATACGCAGTATTTT.

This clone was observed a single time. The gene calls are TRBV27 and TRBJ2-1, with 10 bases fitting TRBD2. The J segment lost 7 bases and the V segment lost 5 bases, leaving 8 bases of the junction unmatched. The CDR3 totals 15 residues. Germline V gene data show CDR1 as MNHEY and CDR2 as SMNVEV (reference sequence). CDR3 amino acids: CASSPRSGRLNEQFF. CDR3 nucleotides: TGTGCCAGCAGTCCCCGTAGCGGGAGGTTGAATGAGCAGTTCTTC.

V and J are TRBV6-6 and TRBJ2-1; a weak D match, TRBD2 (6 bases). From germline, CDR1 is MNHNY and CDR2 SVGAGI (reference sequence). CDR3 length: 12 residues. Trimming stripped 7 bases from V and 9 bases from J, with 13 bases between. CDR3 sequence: CASTSEGLEQFF. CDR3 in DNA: TGTGCCAGCACCAGTGAGGGACTTGAGCAGTTCTTC.

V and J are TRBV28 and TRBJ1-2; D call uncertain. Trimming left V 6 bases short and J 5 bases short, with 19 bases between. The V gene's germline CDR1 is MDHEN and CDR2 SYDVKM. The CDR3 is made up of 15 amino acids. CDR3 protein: CASRSTPGSLYGYTF. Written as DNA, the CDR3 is TGTGCCAGCAGATCTACCCCGGGATCCTTATATGGCTACACCTTC.

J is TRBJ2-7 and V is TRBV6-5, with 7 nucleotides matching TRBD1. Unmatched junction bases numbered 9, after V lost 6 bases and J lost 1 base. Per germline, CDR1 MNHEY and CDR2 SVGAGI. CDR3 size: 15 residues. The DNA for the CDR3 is TGTGCCAGCAGCCCTCCGGGACAGAGGTCCTACGAGCAGTACTTC. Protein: CASSPPGQRSYEQYF.

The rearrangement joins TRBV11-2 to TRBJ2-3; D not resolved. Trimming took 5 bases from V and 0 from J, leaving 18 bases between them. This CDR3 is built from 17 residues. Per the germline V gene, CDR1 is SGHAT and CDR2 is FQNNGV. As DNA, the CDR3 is TGTGCCAGCAGCGTAGGGTCGGTACTCCCTAGCACAGATACGCAGTATTTT. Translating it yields CASSVGSVLPSTDTQYF.

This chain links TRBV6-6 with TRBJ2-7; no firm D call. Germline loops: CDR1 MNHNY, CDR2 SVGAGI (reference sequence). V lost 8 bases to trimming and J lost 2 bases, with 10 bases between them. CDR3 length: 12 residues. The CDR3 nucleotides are TGTGCCAGCGGTGGGCAGGCCTACGAGCAGTACTTC. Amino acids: CASGGQAYEQYF.

CDR3 DNA: TGTGCCAGCACGGGGGCGATGGGGGAAAAACTGTTTTTT. Protein: CASTGAMGEKLFF. This chain links TRBV6-6 with TRBJ1-4, with a weak D call TRBD1 (6 bases). The germline V and J ends were trimmed by 7 bases and 8 bases, with 14 bases remaining between them. Germline CDR1 is MNHNY and CDR2 is SVGAGI (reference sequence). This CDR3 spans 13 amino acids.

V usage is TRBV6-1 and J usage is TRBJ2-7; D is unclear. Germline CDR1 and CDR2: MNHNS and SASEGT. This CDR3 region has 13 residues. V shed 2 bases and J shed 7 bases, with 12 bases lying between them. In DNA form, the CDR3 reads TGTGCCAGCAGTGAACAGGCCCTAAGGGAGCAGTACGTC. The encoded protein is CASSEQALREQYV.

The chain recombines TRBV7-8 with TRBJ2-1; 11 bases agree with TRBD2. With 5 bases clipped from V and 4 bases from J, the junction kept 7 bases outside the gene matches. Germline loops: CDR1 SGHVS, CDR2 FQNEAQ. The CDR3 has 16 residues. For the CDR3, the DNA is TGTGCCAGCAGCCAGTCGTGGACTAGCGGGTACAATGAGCAGTTCTTC. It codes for CASSQSWTSGYNEQFF.

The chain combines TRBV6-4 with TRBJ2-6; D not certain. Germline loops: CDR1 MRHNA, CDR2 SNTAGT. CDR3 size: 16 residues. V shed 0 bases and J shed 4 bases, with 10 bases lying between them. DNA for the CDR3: TGTGCCAGCAGTGACTCCCTTGCGTTGGGGGCCAACGTCCTGACTTTC. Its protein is CASSDSLALGANVLTF.

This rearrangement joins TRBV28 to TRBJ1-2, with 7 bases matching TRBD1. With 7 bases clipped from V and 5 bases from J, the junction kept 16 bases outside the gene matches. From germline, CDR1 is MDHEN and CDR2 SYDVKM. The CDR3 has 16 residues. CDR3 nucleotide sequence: TGTGCCAGCACCCAATCCCCCGGACAGGTGCTATATGGCTACACCTTC. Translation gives CASTQSPGQVLYGYTF.

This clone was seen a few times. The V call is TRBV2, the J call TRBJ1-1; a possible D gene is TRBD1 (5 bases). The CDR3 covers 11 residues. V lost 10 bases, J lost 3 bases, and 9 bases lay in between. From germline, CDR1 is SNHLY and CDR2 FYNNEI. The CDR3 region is CATLGDTEAFF. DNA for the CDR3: TGTGCCACCCTAGGGGACACTGAAGCTTTCTTT.

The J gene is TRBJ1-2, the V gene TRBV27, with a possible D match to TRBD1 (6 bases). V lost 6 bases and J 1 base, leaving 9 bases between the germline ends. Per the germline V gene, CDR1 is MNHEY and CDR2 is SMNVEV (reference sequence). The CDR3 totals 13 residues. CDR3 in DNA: TGTGCCAGCAGAAAGGACAGTAACTATGGCTACACCTTC. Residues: CASRKDSNYGYTF.

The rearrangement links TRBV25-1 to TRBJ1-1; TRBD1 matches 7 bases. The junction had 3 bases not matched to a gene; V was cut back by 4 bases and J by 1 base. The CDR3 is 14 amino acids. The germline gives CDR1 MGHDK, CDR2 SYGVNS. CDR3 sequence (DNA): TGTGCCAGCAGTGGGACAGGAAGGAACACTGAAGCTTTCTTT. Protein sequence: CASSGTGRNTEAFF.

Written as DNA, the CDR3 is TGTGCCAGCAGCCTCGAGCGGGGGGCTGCCTACGAGCAGTACGTC. Protein product: CASSLERGAAYEQYV. The chain combines TRBV5-5 with TRBJ2-7; 9 bases map to TRBD2. The CDR3 loop spans 15 amino acids. The V and J ends lost 4 bases and 2 bases, in that order; junction bases with no gene match: 7. CDR1 is SGHKS, CDR2 YYEKEE, per germline (reference sequence).

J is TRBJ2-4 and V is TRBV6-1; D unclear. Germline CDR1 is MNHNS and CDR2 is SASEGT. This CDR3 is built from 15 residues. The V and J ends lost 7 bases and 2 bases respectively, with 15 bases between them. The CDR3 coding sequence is TGTGCCAGCAACCCCCGTGGTGGGCCCAAAAACATTCAGTACTTC. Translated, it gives CASNPRGGPKNIQYF.

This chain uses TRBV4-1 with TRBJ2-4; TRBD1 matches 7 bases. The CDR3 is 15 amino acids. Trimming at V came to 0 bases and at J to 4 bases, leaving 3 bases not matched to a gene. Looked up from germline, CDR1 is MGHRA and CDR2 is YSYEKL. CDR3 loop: CASSQDTGVKNIQYF. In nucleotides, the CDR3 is TGCGCCAGCAGCCAAGATACAGGGGTTAAAAACATTCAGTACTTC.

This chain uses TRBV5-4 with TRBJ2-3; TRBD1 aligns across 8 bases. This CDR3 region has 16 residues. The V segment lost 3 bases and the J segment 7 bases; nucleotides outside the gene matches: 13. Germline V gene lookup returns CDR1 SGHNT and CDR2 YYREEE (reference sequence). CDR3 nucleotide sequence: TGTGCCAGCAGCTCGGCCGGGACAGGCCTGTTGCATACGCAGTATTTT. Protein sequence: CASSSAGTGLLHTQYF.

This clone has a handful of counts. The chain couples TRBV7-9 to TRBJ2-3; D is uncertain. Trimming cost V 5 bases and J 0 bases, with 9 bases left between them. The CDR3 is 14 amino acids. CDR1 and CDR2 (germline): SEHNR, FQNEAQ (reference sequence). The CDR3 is CASSPLASTDTQYF. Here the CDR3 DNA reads TGTGCCAGCAGCCCCTTAGCTAGCACAGATACGCAGTATTTT.

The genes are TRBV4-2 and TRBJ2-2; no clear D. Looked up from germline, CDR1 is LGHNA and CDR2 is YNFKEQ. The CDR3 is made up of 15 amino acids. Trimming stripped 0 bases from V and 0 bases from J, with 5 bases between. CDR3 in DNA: TGTGCCAGCAGCCAAGAGGGGTCGAACACCGGGGAGCTGTTTTTT. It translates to CASSQEGSNTGELFF.

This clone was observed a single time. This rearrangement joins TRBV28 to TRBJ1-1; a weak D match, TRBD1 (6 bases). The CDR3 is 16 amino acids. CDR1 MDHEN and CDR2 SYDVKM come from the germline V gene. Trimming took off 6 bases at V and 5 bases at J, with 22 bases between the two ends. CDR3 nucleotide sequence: TGTGCCAGCAGGGTTGGTGGTTCAGGGGCGGCGACTGAAGCTTTCTTT. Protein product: CASRVGGSGAATEAFF.

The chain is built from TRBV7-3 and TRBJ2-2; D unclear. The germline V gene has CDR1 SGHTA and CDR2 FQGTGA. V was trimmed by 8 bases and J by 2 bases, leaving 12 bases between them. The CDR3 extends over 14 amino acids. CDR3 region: CASGLGRNTGELFF. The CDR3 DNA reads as TGTGCCAGCGGTTTAGGGCGAAACACCGGGGAGCTGTTTTTT.

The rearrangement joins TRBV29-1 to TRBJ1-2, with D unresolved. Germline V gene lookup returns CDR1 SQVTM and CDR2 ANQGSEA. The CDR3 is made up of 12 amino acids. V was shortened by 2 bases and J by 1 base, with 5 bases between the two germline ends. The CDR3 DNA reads TGCAGCGTTGAATCCAGTAACTATGGCTACACCTTC. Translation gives CSVESSNYGYTF.

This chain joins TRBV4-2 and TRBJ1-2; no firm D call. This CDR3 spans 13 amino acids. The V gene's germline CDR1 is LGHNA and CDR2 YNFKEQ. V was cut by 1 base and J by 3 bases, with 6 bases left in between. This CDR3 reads CASSQVGHYGYTF. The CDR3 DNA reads TGTGCCAGCAGCCAAGTAGGACACTATGGCTACACCTTC.

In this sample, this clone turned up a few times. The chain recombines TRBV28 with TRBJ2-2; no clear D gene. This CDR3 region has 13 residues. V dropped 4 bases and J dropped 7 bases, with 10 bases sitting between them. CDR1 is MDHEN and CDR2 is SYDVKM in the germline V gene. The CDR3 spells CASSSLLGGELFF. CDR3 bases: TGTGCCAGCAGTTCCCTTCTGGGCGGGGAGCTGTTTTTT.

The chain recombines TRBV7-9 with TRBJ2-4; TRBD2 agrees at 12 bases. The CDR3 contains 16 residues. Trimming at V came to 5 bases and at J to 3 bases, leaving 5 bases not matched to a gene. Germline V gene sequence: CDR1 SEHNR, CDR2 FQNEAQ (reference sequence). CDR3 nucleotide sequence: TGTGCCAGCAGCGTTACTAGCGGGGGGTTCAAAAACATTCAGTACTTC. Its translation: CASSVTSGGFKNIQYF.

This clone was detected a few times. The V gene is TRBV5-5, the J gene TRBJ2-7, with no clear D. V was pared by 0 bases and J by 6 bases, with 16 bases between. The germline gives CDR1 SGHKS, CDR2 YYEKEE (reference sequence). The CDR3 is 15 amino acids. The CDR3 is CASSLEVAGRPEQYF. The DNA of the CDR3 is TGTGCCAGCAGCTTGGAGGTGGCAGGACGACCCGAGCAGTACTTC.

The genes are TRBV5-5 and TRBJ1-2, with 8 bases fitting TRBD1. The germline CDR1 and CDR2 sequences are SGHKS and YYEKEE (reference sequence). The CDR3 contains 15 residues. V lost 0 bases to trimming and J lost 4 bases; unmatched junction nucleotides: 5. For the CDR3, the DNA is TGTGCCAGCAGCTTGGGGAGACAGGGGCGCTATGGCTACACCTTC. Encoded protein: CASSLGRQGRYGYTF.